The T cell receptor beta chain under discussion was sequenced for a study of OX40 agonist ivuxolimab in advanced cancers. General study points: More expanded clones were found, on average, in CD8+ than in CD4+ T cells. In the 0.1 to 3.0 mg/kg range, CD4+ and CD8+ blood T cells had expanded clonally by week 6. Certain nonresponding patients likewise had low normalized T-cell clonal expansion.

The protocol was immunoSEQ multiplex PCR, while the TCRdb copy is restricted to in-frame clones and leaves out a portion. Among tens of thousands of clones, approximately 80% were seen once, and the ten largest hold about 0.69%. CDR1 is MNHNY and CDR2 is SVGAGI in the germline V gene (reference sequence). This CDR3 region has 12 residues. Patients had blood sampled at baseline and again on cycle 4 day 1 and cycle 7 day 1. A note on this clone: Its antigen remains unknown.

The source material was CD4+ or CD8+ T cells sorted from blood, sampled in a trial of the OX40 agonist ivuxolimab. The TCR sequence derives from an adult with an advanced solid tumor such as melanoma, head and neck, liver or kidney cancer. This sequence joins TRBV6-6 and TRBJ2-5; D is ambiguous. Matching the DNA end better, TRBJ2-7 makes the J call doubtful. The CDR3 spells CASSRQGFEQYF. The CDR3 DNA is TGTGCCAGCAGTAGACAAGGGTTCGAGCAGTACTTC.